One and the same sample provided the 5 T cell receptor beta chains below, sequenced in a study of radiation and T cells in renal cell carcinoma. Treatment of the sample: 15 Gy SBRT to primary tumor, nephrectomy 4 weeks later. Repertoires were generated with immunoSEQ multiplex PCR, while TCRdb's copy carries only in-frame clones and drops some. The sample contains some 16,000 clones, about 50% of which appear only once. The input for sequencing was tumor tissue, taken from a patient whose treatment included radiotherapy and nephrectomy. These receptors came from a woman in her sixties with renal cell carcinoma.

This clone was seen only a few times. The J gene is TRBJ2-7, the V gene TRBV6-1; 11 nucleotides align to TRBD2. CDR3 length equals 17 residues. In germline, CDR1 is MNHNS, CDR2 SASEGT. Unmatched junction bases numbered 10, after V lost 2 bases and J lost 4 bases. The CDR3: CASSENPPGLAVYEQYF. Here the CDR3 DNA reads TGTGCCAGCAGTGAAAATCCCCCGGGACTAGCGGTTTACGAGCAGTACTTC.

The chain links TRBV6-4 to TRBJ1-1; no clear D gene. From germline, CDR1 is MRHNA and CDR2 SNTAGT. The CDR3 contains 13 residues. V lost 5 bases, J lost 1 base, and 8 bases lay in between. CDR3 sequence reads: CASSLAPNTEAFF. The CDR3 bases are TGTGCCAGCAGTCTAGCCCCGAACACTGAAGCTTTCTTT.

This clone has a single count. The gene calls are TRBV6-1 and TRBJ1-2; 11 bases agree with TRBD1. This CDR3 has 14 amino acids. Looked up from germline, CDR1 is MNHNS and CDR2 is SASEGT. Unmatched junction bases numbered 8, after V lost 6 bases and J lost 8 bases. CDR3 residues: CASRETGTGGGYTF. CDR3 in DNA: TGTGCCAGCAGGGAGACCGGGACAGGGGGAGGCTACACCTTC.

This clone is medium-sized in the sample. The V call is TRBV6-1, the J call TRBJ1-2; D call uncertain. Germline V gene data show CDR1 as MNHNS and CDR2 as SASEGT. This CDR3 has 16 residues. The germline V and J ends were trimmed by 2 bases and 0 bases, with 13 bases remaining between them. The CDR3 here is CASSESPSSPNYGYTF. The CDR3 nucleotides are TGTGCCAGCAGTGAATCCCCCAGTTCCCCTAACTATGGCTACACCTTC.

The rearrangement links TRBV9 to TRBJ2-2; 7 bases agree with TRBD1. Germline V gene lookup returns CDR1 SGDLS and CDR2 YYNGEE. Trimming cost V 4 bases and J 2 bases; bases outside gene matches: 8. This CDR3 is built from 16 residues. The chain's CDR3 is CASSSRQGVNTGELFF. As DNA, the CDR3 is TGTGCCAGCAGCTCAAGACAGGGTGTAAACACCGGGGAGCTGTTTTTT.